The T cell receptor beta chain described here comes from a study of cytomegalovirus exposure and HLA in healthy donors. The overall study: An analysis done earlier identified roughly 120 million unique TCR beta sequences from about 179 million T cells.

Overall study findings and caveats: The investigators catalogued some 150 TCR beta chains as cytomegalovirus-associated.

The PCR used 60 Vbeta and 13 Jbeta primers. Method: immunoSEQ multiplex PCR; TCRdb's copy keeps in-frame clones and lacks some. The repertoire shows 56,000 or so clones; the top ten hold approximately 2.1%. As regards this clone: What it binds is not known.

The CDR3 is 12 residues long. The germline CDR1 and CDR2 sequences are LNHDA and SQIVND (reference sequence). The trim removed 11 bases at V and 1 base at J, leaving 4 bases unmatched. The specimen was PBMCs. The sequence was obtained from a female donor in good health and CMV-seronegative. The genes are TRBV19 and TRBJ1-1; 7 bases are a match to TRBD1. The CDR3 sequence is CAGNRGNTEAFF. DNA for the CDR3: TGTGCCGGTAACAGGGGGAACACTGAAGCTTTCTTT.